One sample yielded the 16 T cell receptor beta chains listed below, sequenced in a study of T-cell reconstitution after alpha-beta-depleted transplantation in children. Construction of the TCRbeta library involved unique molecular identifiers. TCRdb reanalysed the PCR reads using MiXCR and keeps one entry per CDR3 protein. Counted here are 700,000 to 850,000 distinct CDR3 sequences, roughly 15% occurring once; the ten biggest clones make up approximately 5%. Sequenced here: PBMCs, mostly from graft donor cells, sampled 360 days after TCRalphabeta/CD19-depleted stem cell transplant. The receptors derive from a male patient aged 5 to 17 who had a stem cell transplant for acute lymphoblastic leukemia, so the T cells may come from the graft donor.

The chain carries TRBV28 and TRBJ2-7; no definite D call. Trimming stripped 3 bases from V and 5 bases from J, with 14 bases between. CDR1 and CDR2 (germline): MDHEN, SYDVKM. The CDR3 has 14 residues. CDR3 coding DNA: TGTGCCAGCAGTTTGGTCCGCGCGAGTAACGAGCAGTACTTC. It translates to CASSLVRASNEQYF.

This clonotype appeared a few times. The chain links TRBV10-3 to TRBJ2-3, with 7 bases identical to TRBD2. V lost 9 bases to trimming and J lost 3 bases; unmatched junction nucleotides: 21. This CDR3 has 18 residues. Germline V lookup: CDR1 ENHRY, CDR2 SYGVKD. The CDR3 region has the DNA TGTGCCATGTCAAGAGCTTCGAGTCCTAGCGGAGAAACAGATACGCAGTATTTT. Amino acid sequence: CAMSRASSPSGETDTQYF.

This clonotype appeared many times. V is TRBV5-1 and J is TRBJ2-7; 7 bases match TRBD1. The CDR3 has 15 residues. The trim removed 0 bases at V and 9 bases at J, leaving 12 bases unmatched. Germline V gene data show CDR1 as SGHRS and CDR2 as YFSETQ. CDR3 residues: CASSLVAGGQQGQYF. CDR3 DNA: TGCGCCAGCAGCTTGGTCGCAGGGGGACAGCAAGGGCAGTACTTC.

The CDR3 region is CASSPGVPEAFF. In nucleotides, the CDR3 is TGCGCCAGCAGCCCTGGGGTCCCTGAAGCTTTCTTT. This rearrangement joins TRBV5-1 to TRBJ1-1; unclear D gene. This CDR3 has 12 residues. Germline CDR1 SGHRS, CDR2 YFSETQ. Deletions cut 4 bases from V and 6 bases from J, with 10 bases between.

This chain uses TRBV12-3 or TRBV12-4 with TRBJ1-1; 11 positions agree with TRBD1. The V gene end was trimmed by 9 bases and the J gene end by 0 bases; junction bases not matched to a gene: 6. This CDR3 comprises 15 residues. Here the CDR3 reads CASGDRGRMNTEAFF. CDR3 DNA: TGTGCCAGTGGGGACAGGGGGAGAATGAACACTGAAGCTTTCTTT.

The sample holds many counts of this clonotype. The chain carries TRBV29-1 and TRBJ1-2; D possibly corresponds to TRBD1 (5 bases). V lost 7 bases, J lost 4 bases, and 13 bases lay in between. The CDR3 consists of 12 residues. Germline V CDR1 and CDR2: SQVTM, ANQGSEA. CDR3 sequence reads: CSGMTVAYGYTF. The CDR3 nucleotides are TGCAGCGGCATGACAGTGGCCTATGGCTACACCTTC. The full variable domain, its missing parts supplied by reference TRBV29-1 and TRBJ1-2, is SAVISQKPSRDICQRGTSLTIQCQVDSQVTMMFWYRQQPGQSLTLIATANQGSEATYESGFVIDKFPISRPNLTFSTLTVSNMSPEDSSIYLCSGMTVAYGYTFGSGTRLTVV.

This chain connects TRBV7-3 to TRBJ1-1; 9 bases match TRBD1. Per the germline V gene, CDR1 is SGHTA and CDR2 is FQGTGA. This CDR3 contains 16 residues. Unmatched junction bases numbered 11, after V lost 5 bases and J lost 4 bases. CDR3 region: CASSTRQGGSGTEAFF. In DNA, the CDR3 is TGTGCCAGCAGCACCCGACAGGGGGGTTCGGGCACTGAAGCTTTCTTT.

The chain links TRBV18 to TRBJ1-1; perhaps TRBD1 as D (5 bases). V was cut by 3 bases and J by 8 bases, with 10 bases left in between. This CDR3 region has 12 residues. Germline V CDR1 and CDR2: KGHSH, LQKENI. The CDR3 loop reads CASSPNTGEAFF. The CDR3 DNA follows: TGTGCCAGCTCACCTAACACAGGAGAAGCTTTCTTT.

This chain uses TRBV12-3 or TRBV12-4 with TRBJ1-5; no reliable D call. Trimming took off 3 bases at V and 11 bases at J, with 14 bases between the two ends. This CDR3 has 13 residues. CDR3 sequence (DNA): TGTGCCAGCAGTTTGACTGTCGTCGGGGCCCAGCATTTT. Residues: CASSLTVVGAQHF.

CDR3 in DNA: TGTGCCAGCCGAGGCATGGGAGATAATGAGCAGTTCTTC. It translates to CASRGMGDNEQFF. The chain links TRBV2 to TRBJ2-1; TRBD2 is a possible D gene (5 bases). CDR3 length: 13 residues. Deletions cut 8 bases from V and 7 bases from J, with 15 bases between. The germline V gene encodes CDR1 SNHLY and CDR2 FYNNEI.

The V gene is TRBV7-9, the J gene TRBJ1-1; D ambiguous. CDR1 and CDR2 from the germline V gene are SEHNR and FQNEAQ (reference sequence). V was clipped by 4 bases and J by 11 bases, with 5 bases between them. The CDR3 has 9 residues. CDR3 amino acids: CASSYQAFF. CDR3 nucleotide sequence: TGTGCCAGCAGCTACCAGGCTTTCTTT.

This clonotype was observed a handful of times. The chain has TRBV2 and TRBJ1-6; 9 bases are a match to TRBD1. The CDR3 loop spans 13 amino acids. The V segment lost 6 bases and the J segment 10 bases; nucleotides outside the gene matches: 4. Germline V gene data show CDR1 as SNHLY and CDR2 as FYNNEI. CDR3 nucleotides: TGTGCCAGCAGGACAGGGGGGTGGTCACCCCTCCACTTT. It codes for CASRTGGWSPLHF.

This clonotype came up a few times. The rearrangement joins TRBV7-9 to TRBJ2-7; perhaps TRBD2 as D (6 bases). CDR1 is SEHNR, CDR2 FQNEAQ, per germline (reference sequence). CDR3 length: 14 residues. Trimming left V 0 bases short and J 7 bases short, with 13 bases between. This chain's CDR3 is CASSLAEGSAEQYF. The CDR3 DNA reads as TGTGCCAGCAGCTTAGCGGAGGGCAGCGCGGAGCAGTACTTC.

This clonotype has only a few counts. The chain links TRBV10-2 to TRBJ2-2; D perhaps matches TRBD2 (5 bases). V lost 5 bases to trimming and J lost 0 bases, with 10 bases between them. The germline gives CDR1 WSHSY, CDR2 SAAADI. The CDR3 sequence is 15 residues long. The CDR3 reads CASSLAFPNTGELFF. The CDR3 nucleotides are TGCGCCAGCAGTTTAGCGTTTCCGAACACCGGGGAGCTGTTTTTT.

This chain joins TRBV5-1 and TRBJ2-3, with 11 positions matching TRBD2. The CDR3 extends over 14 amino acids. The V segment lost 7 bases and the J segment 6 bases; nucleotides outside the gene matches: 7. From germline, CDR1 is SGHRS and CDR2 YFSETQ. The CDR3 DNA reads as TGCGCCAGCTTCCGACTAGCGGGAACCGATACGCAGTATTTT. Translated: CASFRLAGTDTQYF.

The chain is built from TRBV25-1 and TRBJ2-1; 7 positions match TRBD2. From germline, CDR1 is MGHDK and CDR2 SYGVNS. The CDR3 spans 17 residues. The V segment lost 5 bases and the J segment 2 bases; nucleotides outside the gene matches: 12. The CDR3 spells CASSPQRGATPYNEQFF. CDR3 nucleotides: TGTGCCAGCAGTCCCCAGCGGGGCGCTACACCCTACAATGAGCAGTTCTTC.